Listed here are 14 T cell receptor beta chains from one sample, sequenced in a study of blood T cell repertoires in COVID-19. Produced via immunoSEQ multiplex PCR; TCRdb's table is partial and in-frame only. The profile shows some 48,000 clones, about nine tenths of them singletons. Sequencing input: peripheral blood. The receptor set was obtained from a man between 65 and 85 years old with acute or convalescent COVID-19.

The chain couples TRBV18 to TRBJ2-1; D uncertain. Trimming took off 5 bases at V and 0 bases at J, with 11 bases between the two ends. Germline V lookup: CDR1 KGHSH, CDR2 LQKENI. The length of the CDR3 is 15 residues. Here the CDR3 reads CASSSDPSSYNEQFF. In DNA, the CDR3 is TGTGCCAGCTCATCCGACCCTAGCTCCTACAATGAGCAGTTCTTC.

The V and J genes are TRBV27 and TRBJ1-2, with D possibly being TRBD1 (5 bases). The germline V and J ends were trimmed by 4 bases and 4 bases, with 10 bases remaining between them. Germline CDR1 MNHEY, CDR2 SMNVEV (reference sequence). The CDR3 has 13 residues. The CDR3 reads CASSYRQGYGYTF. The CDR3 DNA follows: TGTGCCAGCAGTTACAGGCAGGGCTATGGCTACACCTTC.

V usage is TRBV6-5 and J usage is TRBJ2-7; 9 bases line up with TRBD1. J gave up 6 bases and V 5 bases, and 11 bases lay outside the gene matches. Germline V gene data show CDR1 as MNHEY and CDR2 as SVGAGI. This CDR3 is 15 amino acids long. CDR3 in DNA: TGTGCCAGCAGTAGAACCGGGACAGGGCCCATCGAGCAGTACTTC. This codes for CASSRTGTGPIEQYF.

The gene calls are TRBV3-1 (or the pseudogene TRBV3-2) and TRBJ2-7; a possible D gene is TRBD1 (6 bases). Germline V lookup: CDR1 LGHDT, CDR2 YNNKEL (reference sequence). With 6 bases removed from V and 2 bases from J, the gap between germline ends came to 17 bases. This CDR3 is built from 15 residues. The CDR3 is CASRIRTVIAYEQYF. CDR3 DNA: TGTGCCAGCAGGATTAGGACAGTTATCGCCTACGAGCAGTACTTC.

The chain employs TRBV7-6 and TRBJ1-1; D perhaps matches TRBD1 (6 bases). Trimming removed 2 bases from V and 2 bases from J, with 12 bases in between. Germline V lookup: CDR1 SGHVS, CDR2 FNYEAQ. This CDR3 has 15 residues. Here the CDR3 DNA reads TGTGCCAGCAGCTTATTGGCACAGGGAAACACTGAAGCTTTCTTT. This sequence encodes CASSLLAQGNTEAFF.

The chain couples TRBV4-3 to TRBJ1-3; no clear D gene. The germline CDR1 and CDR2 sequences are LGHNA and YSLEER. The CDR3 has 17 residues. Trimming removed 4 bases at V and 0 bases at J, with 16 bases between. The CDR3 sequence: CASSPRADRLSGNTIYF. DNA for the CDR3: TGCGCCAGCAGCCCCCGTGCAGACCGACTCTCTGGAAACACCATATATTTT.

The chain joins TRBV6-5 to TRBJ1-5, with D perhaps TRBD1 (5 bases). Germline V gene data show CDR1 as MNHEY and CDR2 as SVGAGI. Trimming shortened V by 4 bases and J by 1 base, and 8 bases separated the two germline ends. The CDR3 is 14 amino acids. The CDR3 loop reads CASSSTGSNQPQHF. CDR3 nucleotides: TGTGCCAGCAGTTCAACAGGAAGCAATCAGCCCCAGCATTTT.

This chain joins TRBV19 and TRBJ2-1; TRBD1 is a possible D gene (5 bases). Germline V gene data show CDR1 as LNHDA and CDR2 as SQIVND (reference sequence). This CDR3 is built from 19 residues. V was shortened by 1 base and J by 0 bases, with 19 bases between the two germline ends. The CDR3 DNA is TGTGCCAGTAGTATAGTGGGTCCCCAGGGCATTATCTCCTACAATGAGCAGTTCTTC. This sequence encodes CASSIVGPQGIISYNEQFF.

The V and J genes are TRBV7-2 and TRBJ2-2; D ambiguous. The CDR3 is 12 residues long. Germline V gene sequence: CDR1 SGHTA, CDR2 FQGNSA. V was pared by 3 bases and J by 6 bases, with 5 bases between. The CDR3, as DNA: TGTGCCAGCAGCTTCTTCGCCGGGGAGCTGTTTTTT. Its translation: CASSFFAGELFF.

The rearrangement uses TRBV3-1 (or the pseudogene TRBV3-2) and TRBJ1-5, with D tentatively TRBD1 (6 bases). From germline, CDR1 is LGHDT and CDR2 YNNKEL (reference sequence). Trimming stripped 0 bases from V and 8 bases from J, with 14 bases between. This CDR3 spans 15 amino acids. The CDR3: CASSQEGGASEPQHF. The CDR3 DNA reads as TGTGCCAGCAGCCAAGAGGGGGGGGCTAGTGAGCCCCAGCATTTT.

The chain has TRBV19 and TRBJ1-2; 7 nucleotides match TRBD1. This CDR3 region has 14 residues. Germline CDR1 LNHDA, CDR2 SQIVND (reference sequence). J was trimmed by 4 bases and V by 3 bases; bases with no gene match: 5. The CDR3 spells CASSMAGTAYGYTF. CDR3 DNA: TGTGCCAGTAGTATGGCGGGGACAGCCTATGGCTACACCTTC.

V usage is TRBV5-1 and J usage is TRBJ2-3; maybe TRBD1 (6 bases). This CDR3 region has 14 residues. The germline CDR1 and CDR2 sequences are SGHRS and YFSETQ. V shed 4 bases and J shed 6 bases, with 15 bases lying between them. In DNA form, the CDR3 reads TGCGCCAGCAGCCCCCGGACAGCCGCGGATACGCAGTATTTT. It yields the protein CASSPRTAADTQYF.

The chain links TRBV5-1 to TRBJ1-5; a weak D match, TRBD1 (6 bases). The CDR3 runs to 15 residues. Deletions cut 4 bases from V and 0 bases from J, with 11 bases between. Germline V CDR1 and CDR2: SGHRS, YFSETQ. In nucleotides, the CDR3 is TGCGCCAGCAGCATCACGGACAGTAGCAATCAGCCCCAGCATTTT. The encoded protein is CASSITDSSNQPQHF.

The chain employs TRBV2 and TRBJ1-2; D is perhaps TRBD1 (5 bases). Per germline, CDR1 SNHLY and CDR2 FYNNEI. The CDR3 extends over 12 amino acids. V gave up 7 bases and J gave up 6 bases, with 12 bases separating them. The CDR3 region is CASTPRGDGYTF. The CDR3 nucleotides are TGTGCCAGCACCCCCCGGGGGGATGGCTACACCTTC.